The 9 T cell receptor beta chains below come from one sample, sequenced in a study of molecular identifiers for immune sequencing clone quantification. MiXCR, run by TCRdb on the PCR reads, gives a single entry per CDR3 protein. The sample consists of hundreds of thousands of distinct CDR3 sequences, roughly 23% of them appearing once. The sequencing sample was made of naive CD8+ T cells from blood, with Jurkat cell RNA spiked in. Subset: FACS-sorted CD8+CD4-CCR7+CD45RA+ naive T cells. The receptor set was obtained from a human donor in good health. Some libraries in this study had Jurkat cell RNA spiked in.

This clonotype was counted at least ten times. V gene TRBV27 combines with J gene TRBJ2-7, with 8 bases that match TRBD1. The germline V gene encodes CDR1 MNHEY and CDR2 SMNVEV (reference sequence). The CDR3 consists of 15 residues. The V and J ends lost 2 bases and 3 bases, in that order; junction bases with no gene match: 6. The CDR3 DNA reads TGTGCCAGCAGTTTAAGGGCAGGGGGCCTCTACGAGCAGTACTTC. Translated: CASSLRAGGLYEQYF.

In its sample, this clonotype was seen once. The gene calls are TRBV20-1 and TRBJ2-2; TRBD2 matches at 9 bases. The junction had 7 bases not matched to a gene; V was cut back by 6 bases and J by 2 bases. Germline CDR1 reads DFQATT; CDR2 reads SNEGSKA (reference sequence). This CDR3 is 15 amino acids long. CDR3 coding DNA: TGCAGTGCGGCTCCCCTAGCGGGAAACACCGGGGAGCTGTTTTTT. Its translation is CSAAPLAGNTGELFF.

The genes are TRBV7-2 and TRBJ2-7; D not resolved. This CDR3 is built from 14 residues. CDR1 and CDR2 from the germline V gene are SGHTA and FQGNSA. V was shortened by 8 bases and J by 0 bases, with 14 bases between the two germline ends. The CDR3 loop is CASGQDWSSYEQYF. CDR3 nucleotides: TGTGCCAGCGGCCAAGATTGGAGCTCCTACGAGCAGTACTTC.

This clonotype was recorded many times. This chain uses TRBV4-1 with TRBJ1-1; D uncertain. CDR1 and CDR2 (germline): MGHRA, YSYEKL. The CDR3 spans 12 residues. Trimming stripped 7 bases from V and 3 bases from J, with 9 bases between. CDR3 sequence: CASNHGDTEAFF. As DNA, the CDR3 is TGCGCCAGCAATCATGGGGACACTGAAGCTTTCTTT.

The sample holds many counts of this clonotype. The V call is TRBV25-1, the J call TRBJ2-1, with D uncertain. Germline CDR1 MGHDK, CDR2 SYGVNS. The CDR3 totals 13 residues. Between the trimmed V and J ends, which lost 8 bases and 3 bases, there was a span of 11 bases. The CDR3 DNA follows: TGTGCCAGCGAGAAAGCCAGCTACAATGAGCAGTTCTTC. Protein: CASEKASYNEQFF.

Comments on this clonotype: This may stem from a read error, because a much larger clone lies one nucleotide away. CDR3 sequence: CASSLNTQETRYF. The CDR3 DNA sequence: TGTGCCAGCAGTTTGAACACCCAAGAGACCCGGTACTTC. This chain joins TRBV28 and TRBJ2-5; D is undetermined. This CDR3 has 13 amino acids. CDR1 and CDR2 (germline): MDHEN, SYDVKM.

On this clonotype: With a much larger clone just one base away, this may be a read error. DNA for the CDR3: TGTGCCAGCAGCCGGGAGGGACCAAACTATGGCTACGCCTTC. Translated, it gives CASSREGPNYGYAF. The V gene is TRBV7-8, the J gene TRBJ1-2, with D perhaps matching TRBD1 (5 bases). Germline lookup yields CDR1 SGHVS and CDR2 FQNEAQ. The CDR3 spans 14 residues.

The sample holds a few counts of this clonotype. The J gene is TRBJ2-2, the V gene TRBV5-4, with 8 bases fitting TRBD2. J lost 6 bases, V lost 7 bases, and 2 bases had no gene match. Germline V CDR1 and CDR2: SGHNT, YYREEE (reference sequence). This CDR3 contains 12 residues. CDR3 nucleotides: TGTGCCAGCCGGGGGGGAGCCGGGGAGCTGTTTTTT. Encoded protein: CASRGGAGELFF.

Note on this clonotype: This may be a read error, as it is one base from a much larger clone. No conserved phenylalanine or tryptophan ends this CDR3, so it is likely a read error. The chain carries TRBV11-2 and TRBJ1-1; 10 positions agree with TRBD1. CDR1 and CDR2 from the germline V gene are SGHAT and FQNNGV. With V trimmed by 5 bases and J by 1 base, 4 bases remained unmatched. This CDR3 spans 15 amino acids. Written as DNA, the CDR3 is TGTGCCAGCAGCCCGTGGACAGGGGGGAACACTGAAGCTTTCCTT. Its protein product is CASSPWTGGNTEAFL.